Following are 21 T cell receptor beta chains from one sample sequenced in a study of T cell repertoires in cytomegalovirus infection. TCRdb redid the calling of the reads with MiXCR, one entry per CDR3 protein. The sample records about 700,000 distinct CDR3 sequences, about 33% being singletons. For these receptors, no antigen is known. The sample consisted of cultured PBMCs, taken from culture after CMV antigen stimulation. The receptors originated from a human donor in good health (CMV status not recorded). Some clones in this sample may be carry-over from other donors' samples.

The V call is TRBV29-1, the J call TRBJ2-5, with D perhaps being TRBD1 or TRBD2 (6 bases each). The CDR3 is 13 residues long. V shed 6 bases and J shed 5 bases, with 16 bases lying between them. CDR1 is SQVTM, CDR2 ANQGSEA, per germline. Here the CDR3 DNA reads TGCAGCGTCCTAGACCCGGGGGCCGAGACCCAGTACTTC. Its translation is CSVLDPGAETQYF.

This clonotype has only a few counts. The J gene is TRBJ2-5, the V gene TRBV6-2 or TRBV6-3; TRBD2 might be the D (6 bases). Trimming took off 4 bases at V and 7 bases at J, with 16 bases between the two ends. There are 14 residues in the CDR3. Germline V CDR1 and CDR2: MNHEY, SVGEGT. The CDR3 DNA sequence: TGTGCCAGCAGTTGGGACTCCCTCGGAGGGACCCAGTACTTC. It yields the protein CASSWDSLGGTQYF.

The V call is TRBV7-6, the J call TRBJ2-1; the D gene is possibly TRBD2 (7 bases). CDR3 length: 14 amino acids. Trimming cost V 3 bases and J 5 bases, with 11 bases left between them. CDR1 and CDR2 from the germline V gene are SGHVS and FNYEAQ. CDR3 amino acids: CASSFRGGNNEQFF. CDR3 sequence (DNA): TGTGCCAGCAGCTTTAGGGGGGGCAACAATGAGCAGTTCTTC. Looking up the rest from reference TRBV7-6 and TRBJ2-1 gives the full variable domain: GAGVSQSPRYKVTKRGQDVALRCDPISGHVSLYWYRQALGQGPEFLTYFNYEAQQDKSGLPNDRFSAERPEGSISTLTIQRTEQRDSAMYRCASSFRGGNNEQFFGPGTRLTVL.

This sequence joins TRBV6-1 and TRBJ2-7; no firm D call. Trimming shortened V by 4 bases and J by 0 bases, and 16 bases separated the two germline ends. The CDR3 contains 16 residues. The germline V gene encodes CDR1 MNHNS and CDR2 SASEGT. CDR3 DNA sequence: TGTGCCAGCAGTGTCGGGTGGCCAGGAGCCTCCTACGAGCAGTACTTC. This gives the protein CASSVGWPGASYEQYF.

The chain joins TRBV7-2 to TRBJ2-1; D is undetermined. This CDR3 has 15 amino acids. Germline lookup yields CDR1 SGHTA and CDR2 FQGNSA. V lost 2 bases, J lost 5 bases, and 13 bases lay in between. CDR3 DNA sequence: TGTGCCAGCAGCTTATACATCCGCTTTGACAATGAGCAGTTCTTC. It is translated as CASSLYIRFDNEQFF.

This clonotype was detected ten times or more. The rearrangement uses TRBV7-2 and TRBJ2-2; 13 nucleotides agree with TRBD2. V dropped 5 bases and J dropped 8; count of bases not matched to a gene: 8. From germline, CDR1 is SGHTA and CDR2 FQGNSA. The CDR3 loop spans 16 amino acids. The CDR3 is CASSQPGLAGRGELFF. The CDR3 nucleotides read TGTGCCAGCAGCCAACCGGGACTAGCGGGACGGGGGGAGCTGTTTTTT.

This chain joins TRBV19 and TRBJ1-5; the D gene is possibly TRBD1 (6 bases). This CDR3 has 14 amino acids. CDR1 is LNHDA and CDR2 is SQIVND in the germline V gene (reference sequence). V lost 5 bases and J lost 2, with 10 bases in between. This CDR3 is CASSGTWGNQPQHF. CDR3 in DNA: TGTGCCAGTAGTGGGACATGGGGCAATCAGCCCCAGCATTTT. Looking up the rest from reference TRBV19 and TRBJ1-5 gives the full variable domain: DGGITQSPKYLFRKEGQNVTLSCEQNLNHDAMYWYRQDPGQGLRLIYYSQIVNDFQKGDIAEGYSVSREKKESFPLTVTSAQKNPTAFYLCASSGTWGNQPQHFGDGTRLSIL.

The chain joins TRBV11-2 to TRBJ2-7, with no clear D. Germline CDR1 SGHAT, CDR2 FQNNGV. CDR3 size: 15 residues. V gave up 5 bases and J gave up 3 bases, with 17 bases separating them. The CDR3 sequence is CASSPSPVTLYEQYF. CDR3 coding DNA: TGTGCCAGCAGCCCCAGTCCAGTGACTCTCTACGAGCAGTACTTC.

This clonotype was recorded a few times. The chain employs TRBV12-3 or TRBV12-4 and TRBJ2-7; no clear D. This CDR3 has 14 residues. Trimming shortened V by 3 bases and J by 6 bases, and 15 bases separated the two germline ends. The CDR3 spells CASSFMVRHREQYF. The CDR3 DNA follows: TGTGCCAGCAGTTTTATGGTACGACACCGCGAGCAGTACTTC.

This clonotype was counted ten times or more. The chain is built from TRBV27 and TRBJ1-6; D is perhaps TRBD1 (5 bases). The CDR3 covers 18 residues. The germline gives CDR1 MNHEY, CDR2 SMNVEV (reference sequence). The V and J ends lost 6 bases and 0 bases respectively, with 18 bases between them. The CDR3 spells CASRQDSVRSSYNSPLHF. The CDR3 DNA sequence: TGTGCCAGCAGACAGGACTCAGTTCGGAGCTCCTATAATTCACCCCTCCACTTT.

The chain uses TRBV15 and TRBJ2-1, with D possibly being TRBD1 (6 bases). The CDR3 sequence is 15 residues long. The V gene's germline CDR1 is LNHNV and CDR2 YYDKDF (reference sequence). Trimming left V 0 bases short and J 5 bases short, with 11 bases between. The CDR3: CATSRDSQGHNEQFF. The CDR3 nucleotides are TGTGCCACCAGCAGAGATTCACAGGGACACAATGAGCAGTTCTTC.

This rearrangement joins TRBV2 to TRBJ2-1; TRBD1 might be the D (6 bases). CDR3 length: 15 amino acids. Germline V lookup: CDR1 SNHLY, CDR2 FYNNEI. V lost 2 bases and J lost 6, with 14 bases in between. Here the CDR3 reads CASSEWGQGGNEQFF. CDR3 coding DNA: TGTGCCAGCAGTGAATGGGGGCAGGGTGGCAATGAGCAGTTCTTC.

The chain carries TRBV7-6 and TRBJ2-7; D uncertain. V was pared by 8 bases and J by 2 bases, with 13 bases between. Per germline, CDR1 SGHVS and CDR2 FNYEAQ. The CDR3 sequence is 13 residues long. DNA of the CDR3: TGTGCCAGCGGCCTGGATTCCGCCTACGAGCAGTACTTC. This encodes CASGLDSAYEQYF.

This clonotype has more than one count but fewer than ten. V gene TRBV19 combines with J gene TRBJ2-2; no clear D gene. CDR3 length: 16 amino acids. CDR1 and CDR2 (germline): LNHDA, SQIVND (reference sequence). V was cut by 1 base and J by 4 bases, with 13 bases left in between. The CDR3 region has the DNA TGTGCCAGTAGTATAGGATGGCCTATTAGCACCGGGGAGCTGTTTTTT. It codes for CASSIGWPISTGELFF.

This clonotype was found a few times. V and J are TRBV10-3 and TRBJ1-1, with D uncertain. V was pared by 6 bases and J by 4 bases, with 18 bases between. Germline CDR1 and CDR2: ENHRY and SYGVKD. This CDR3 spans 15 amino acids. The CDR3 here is CAISRDPGEATEAFF. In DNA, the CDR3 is TGTGCCATCAGCCGGGATCCCGGGGAAGCCACTGAAGCTTTCTTT.

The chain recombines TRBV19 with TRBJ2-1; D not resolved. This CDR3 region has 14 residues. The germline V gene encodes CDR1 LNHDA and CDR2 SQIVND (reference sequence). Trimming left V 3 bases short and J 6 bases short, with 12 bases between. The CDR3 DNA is TGTGCCAGTAGTATGCCCCCGTCTGGCAATGAGCAGTTCTTC. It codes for CASSMPPSGNEQFF. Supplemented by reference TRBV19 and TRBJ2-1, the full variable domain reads DGGITQSPKYLFRKEGQNVTLSCEQNLNHDAMYWYRQDPGQGLRLIYYSQIVNDFQKGDIAEGYSVSREKKESFPLTVTSAQKNPTAFYLCASSMPPSGNEQFFGPGTRLTVL.

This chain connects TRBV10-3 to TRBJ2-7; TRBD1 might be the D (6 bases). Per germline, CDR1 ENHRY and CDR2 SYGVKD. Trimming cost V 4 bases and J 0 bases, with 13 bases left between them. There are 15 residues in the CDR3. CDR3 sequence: CAISAQGPRSYEQYF. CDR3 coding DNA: TGTGCCATCAGTGCGCAGGGGCCCCGCTCCTACGAGCAGTACTTC.

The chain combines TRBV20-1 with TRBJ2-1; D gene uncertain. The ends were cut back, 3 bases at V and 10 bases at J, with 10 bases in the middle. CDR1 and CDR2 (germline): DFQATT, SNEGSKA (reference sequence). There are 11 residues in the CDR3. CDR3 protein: CSASQSAEQFF. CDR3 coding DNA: TGCAGTGCTAGTCAAAGCGCGGAGCAGTTCTTC.

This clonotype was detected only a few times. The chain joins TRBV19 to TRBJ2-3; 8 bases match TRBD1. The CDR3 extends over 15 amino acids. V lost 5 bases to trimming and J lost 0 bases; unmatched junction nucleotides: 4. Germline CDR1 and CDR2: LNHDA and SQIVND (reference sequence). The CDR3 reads CASSDTGGSTDTQYF. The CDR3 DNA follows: TGTGCCAGTAGTGACACAGGGGGTAGCACAGATACGCAGTATTTT.

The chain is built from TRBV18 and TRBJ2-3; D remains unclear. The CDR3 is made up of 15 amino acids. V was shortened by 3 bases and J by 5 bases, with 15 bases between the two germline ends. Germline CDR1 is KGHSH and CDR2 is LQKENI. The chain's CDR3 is CASSPMDPPGDTQYF. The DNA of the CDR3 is TGTGCCAGCTCACCCATGGACCCGCCAGGAGATACGCAGTATTTT.

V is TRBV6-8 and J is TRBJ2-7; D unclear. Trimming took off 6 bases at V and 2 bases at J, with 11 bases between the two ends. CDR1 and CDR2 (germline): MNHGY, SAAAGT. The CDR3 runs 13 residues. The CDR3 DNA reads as TGTGCCAGCAGACTCACCATCACCTACGAGCAGTACTTC. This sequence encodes CASRLTITYEQYF.